The 5 T cell receptor beta chains listed next were all sequenced from one sample in a study of blood T cell repertoires in COVID-19. Sequenced by immunoSEQ multiplex PCR; TCRdb stores in-frame clones only, minus some. The table has 330,000 or so clones, around nine tenths seen once; the top ten hold around 0.92%. The sequencing sample was made of PBMCs or T cells enriched from blood (not recorded which). All receptors derive from a woman aged 25-40 years who had been exposed to COVID-19.

The rearrangement links TRBV11-3 to TRBJ2-7; D might be TRBD2 (6 bases). Trimming shortened V by 6 bases and J by 1 base, and 13 bases separated the two germline ends. CDR3 length: 14 amino acids. Per germline, CDR1 SGHNT and CDR2 YENEEA. Written as DNA, the CDR3 is TGTGCCAGCAGTCGACTAGGAGGGTCCTACGAGCAGTACTTC. Residues: CASSRLGGSYEQYF.

V usage is TRBV10-3 and J usage is TRBJ2-1; 12 positions agree with TRBD2. The V gene end was trimmed by 2 bases and the J gene end by 6 bases; junction bases not matched to a gene: 8. Germline-derived CDR1 and CDR2 are ENHRY and SYGVKD. The CDR3 covers 17 residues. As DNA, the CDR3 is TGTGCCATCAGTGAGGCAGCTAGCGGGAGGGGCTCCAATGAGCAGTTCTTC. This translates into CAISEAASGRGSNEQFF.

The V gene is TRBV19, the J gene TRBJ2-1; TRBD2 matches at 10 bases. The CDR3 extends over 16 amino acids. Germline lookup yields CDR1 LNHDA and CDR2 SQIVND (reference sequence). V lost 0 bases and J lost 9; bases outside the gene matches: 8. The CDR3 region is CASSIDDLAGVAEQFF. DNA for the CDR3: TGTGCCAGTAGTATAGATGATCTAGCGGGAGTTGCTGAGCAGTTCTTC.

The CDR3 sequence: CASSTGSSDTQYF. Here the CDR3 DNA reads TGTGCCAGCAGCACGGGGTCGTCGGATACGCAGTATTTT. The chain couples TRBV4-2 to TRBJ2-3, with a possible D match to TRBD2 (5 bases). The CDR3 spans 13 residues. Germline V gene sequence: CDR1 LGHNA, CDR2 YNFKEQ. Trimming removed 5 bases at V and 6 bases at J, with 12 bases between.

The chain combines TRBV7-9 with TRBJ2-1; D unresolved. Looked up from germline, CDR1 is SEHNR and CDR2 is FQNEAQ (reference sequence). The length of the CDR3 is 14 residues. Trimming shortened V by 1 base and J by 6 bases, and 10 bases separated the two germline ends. The CDR3 sequence is CASSLGPPSNEQFF. The CDR3 DNA follows: TGTGCCAGCAGCTTAGGGCCCCCCAGCAATGAGCAGTTCTTC.